This entry lists 10 T cell receptor beta chains sequenced from one sample in a study of identifying expanded T cells in peripheral blood. Measured with immunoSEQ multiplex PCR; TCRdb has only the in-frame clones, and not every one. This sample has 83,000 or so clones, with 88% found just once. The sequenced material came from blood. These receptors were obtained from a person aged 18-70 years in good health.

The CDR3 nucleotides are TGTGCCAGCAGGTGGACTAGCGGCTCCTACGAGCAGTACTTC. Protein: CASRWTSGSYEQYF. The chain uses TRBV27 and TRBJ2-7; 10 bases line up with TRBD2. The CDR3 extends over 14 amino acids. Trimming at V came to 6 bases and at J to 0 bases, leaving 2 bases not matched to a gene. The germline V gene encodes CDR1 MNHEY and CDR2 SMNVEV (reference sequence).

The rearrangement joins TRBV10-2 to TRBJ1-4; D call uncertain. The V end lost 3 bases, the J end lost 1 base, and 3 bases lay between the germline ends. Germline V lookup: CDR1 WSHSY, CDR2 SAAADI. There are 13 residues in the CDR3. DNA of the CDR3: TGCGCCAGCAGTGACAGAACTAATGAAAAACTGTTTTTT. Its translation: CASSDRTNEKLFF.

This clone was counted only a few times. This chain joins TRBV29-1 and TRBJ2-1; D possibly matches TRBD1 or TRBD2 (5 bases each). In germline, CDR1 is SQVTM, CDR2 ANQGSEA. This CDR3 has 15 residues. V was clipped by 6 bases and J by 3 bases, with 18 bases between them. The DNA of the CDR3 is TGCAGCGTCGTCAGTGGAGGTGGGGGCTACAATGAGCAGTTCTTC. Translation gives CSVVSGGGGYNEQFF.

The V call is TRBV5-1, the J call TRBJ1-6, with D uncertain. The germline V and J ends were trimmed by 0 bases and 7 bases, with 14 bases remaining between them. This CDR3 has 16 amino acids. Germline lookup yields CDR1 SGHRS and CDR2 YFSETQ. CDR3 protein: CASSLADFSGNSPLHF. CDR3 in DNA: TGCGCCAGCAGCTTGGCGGACTTTTCCGGAAATTCACCCCTCCACTTT.

With regard to this clone: The same CDR3 also results from other DNA sequences found in this sample. The CDR3 coding sequence is TGTGCCAGCAGTGACTCCGGGGGCGGTACAGATACGCAGTATTTT. It translates to CASSDSGGGTDTQYF. The chain uses TRBV6-4 and TRBJ2-3; either TRBD1 or TRBD2 may supply D (6 bases each). Germline V lookup: CDR1 MRHNA, CDR2 SNTAGT. This CDR3 region has 15 residues. V gave up 0 bases and J gave up 3 bases, with 10 bases separating them.

The V and J genes are TRBV28 and TRBJ2-3; D is ambiguous. Germline CDR1 is MDHEN and CDR2 is SYDVKM. With 7 bases removed from V and 0 bases from J, the gap between germline ends came to 11 bases. CDR3 length equals 14 residues. CDR3 region: CASTPDGSTDTQYF. In nucleotides, the CDR3 is TGTGCCAGCACCCCGGACGGAAGCACAGATACGCAGTATTTT.

V gene TRBV11-2 combines with J gene TRBJ1-4; TRBD1 agrees at 12 bases. CDR3 size: 16 residues. V was pared by 5 bases and J by 5 bases, with 6 bases of the junction left unmatched. The germline gives CDR1 SGHAT, CDR2 FQNNGV. CDR3 coding DNA: TGTGCCAGCAGCCCCGGGACAGGGGGCTGGAATGAAAAACTGTTTTTT. Amino acids: CASSPGTGGWNEKLFF.

The rearrangement uses TRBV6-6 and TRBJ1-1, with D possibly TRBD1 on 6 matching bases. This CDR3 region has 13 residues. V was clipped by 1 base and J by 6 bases, with 9 bases between them. Germline CDR1 MNHNY, CDR2 SVGAGI (reference sequence). The CDR3 bases are TGTGCCAGCAGTTACTTACAGGGTGCTGAAGCTTTCTTT. Amino acid sequence: CASSYLQGAEAFF.

V gene TRBV13 combines with J gene TRBJ2-3; 7 nucleotides match TRBD2. Germline trimming cut 1 base from V and 2 bases from J; bases unmatched to any gene: 3. Germline V gene lookup returns CDR1 PRHDT and CDR2 FYEKMQ (reference sequence). This CDR3 contains 15 residues. CDR3 nucleotides: TGTGCCAGCAGCTTAGTGGCGGGAGACACAGATACGCAGTATTTT. Protein product: CASSLVAGDTDTQYF. Full variable domain (missing parts from reference TRBV13 and TRBJ2-3): AAGVIQSPRHLIKEKRETATLKCYPIPRHDTVYWYQQGPGQDPQFLISFYEKMQSDKGSIPDRFSAQQFSDYHSELNMSSLELGDSALYFCASSLVAGDTDTQYFGPGTRLTVL.

This chain connects TRBV23-1 to TRBJ2-7; 7 bases match TRBD2. TRBV23-1 is annotated as an ORF whose role is uncertain. This CDR3 contains 15 residues. V shed 2 bases and J 1 base; nucleotides not matched to a gene: 5. Here the CDR3 reads CASSQEAGPSYEQYF. The DNA of the CDR3 is TGCGCCAGCAGTCAAGAAGCGGGGCCTTCCTACGAGCAGTACTTC.